The entry below gives a single T cell receptor (beta chain) sequence along with its context. Its target is not known. The sample is drawn from a study of T cell responses to AZD1222 COVID-19 vaccine. About the research overall: Some second doses came at about 4 weeks and others at about 12 weeks; these were pooled. Regarding the study as a whole: Females outnumbered males among donors, who were mostly white British; clonal diversity was possibly underestimated. Reportedly, close to half of spike-specific TCRs are directed against unmutated variant regions. The study found vaccine-associated CD4 TCRs spanning spike, dominant at 160-218 and 743-854.

This table comes from immunoSEQ multiplex PCR, and its TCRdb copy is limited to in-frame clones, with some not included. The sample lists about 180,000 clones; 90% were seen once. The CDR3 runs to 17 residues. CDR1 SGHRS and CDR2 YFSETQ come from the germline V gene. The V end was cut by 5 bases, the J end by 0 bases, with 15 bases between. Here the sequenced sample was peripheral blood, taken on day 0 of AZD1222 vaccination. The V and J genes are TRBV5-1 and TRBJ2-6; no definite D call. This clonotype was obtained from an adult in good health. For the CDR3, the DNA is TGCGCCAGCAGTAAGAAACAGTACAACTCTGGGGCCAACGTCCTGACTTTC. This encodes CASSKKQYNSGANVLTF.